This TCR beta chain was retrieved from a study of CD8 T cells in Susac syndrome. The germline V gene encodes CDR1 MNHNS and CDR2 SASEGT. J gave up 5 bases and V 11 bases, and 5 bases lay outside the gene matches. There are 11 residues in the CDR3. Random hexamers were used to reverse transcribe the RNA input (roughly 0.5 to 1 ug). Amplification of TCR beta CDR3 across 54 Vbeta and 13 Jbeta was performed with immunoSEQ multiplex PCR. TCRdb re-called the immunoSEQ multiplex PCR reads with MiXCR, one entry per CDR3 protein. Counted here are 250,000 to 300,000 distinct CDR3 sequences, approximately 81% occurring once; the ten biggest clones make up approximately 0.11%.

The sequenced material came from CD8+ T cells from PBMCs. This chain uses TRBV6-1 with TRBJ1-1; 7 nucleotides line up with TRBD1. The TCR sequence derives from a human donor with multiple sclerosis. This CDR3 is CAGGQKTEAFF. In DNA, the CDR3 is TGTGCCGGGGGACAGAAAACTGAAGCTTTCTTT.